This T cell receptor (beta chain) was sequenced for a study of siplizumab effects on memory and regulatory T cells. Here immunoSEQ multiplex PCR was the method, and the copy in TCRdb shows in-frame clones only, minus some. Of 100,000 to 120,000 clones listed, roughly 92% are singletons. Germline V gene data show CDR1 as SGHAT and CDR2 as FQDESV (reference sequence). This CDR3 spans 13 amino acids. The source material was CD4+ T cells sorted from blood. The origin of this receptor is a human donor in good health. The V gene is TRBV11-1, the J gene TRBJ2-5; no clear D gene. Matching the DNA end better, TRBJ2-7 makes the J call doubtful. The CDR3 nucleotides are TGTGCCAGCCGAAAGGACGGCTCCTACGAGCAGTACTTC. This sequence encodes CASRKDGSYEQYF.